This TCR beta chain came from a study of T cell responses to AZD1222 COVID-19 vaccine listed by TCRdb under 2021. The study in broad terms: A total of around 240 trial participants underwent TCR sequencing, of whom some 200 had received two doses of AZD1222 and 26 had received two doses of the MenACWY control vaccine. Trial participants were enrolled into age subgroups of 18-55, 56-69 and 70-plus years, which contained about 150, 28 and 57 TCR-sequenced participants, respectively.

Broader findings and caveats from the paper: Because no day 14 peak-response samples were available, the repertoires could be characterized only after the peak T cell response. Only five to seven AZD1222 recipients were SARS-CoV-2 seropositive at baseline, limiting conclusions about previously exposed vaccinees. The vaccine-associated CD4 TCRs covered the entire spike protein, and the dominant responses fell in regions 160-218 and 743-854. Epitopes outside the regions mutated in the B.1.351 and B.1.1.7 variants were reportedly recognized by nearly half of the unique spike-specific TCRs. Most participants were white British and females outnumbered males, and the authors suggested that clonal diversity may have been underestimated. In the small 56-69-year group, the increase in depth fell short of significance, most likely because of low power. Spike-specific TCR breadth and depth rose significantly after two AZD1222 doses compared with day 0 and with MenACWY recipients.

For this clone: Which antigen it targets is not known. Base qualities are not at hand, and no much larger clone is one base apart.

Its CDR3 holds 15 amino acids, cysteine through phenylalanine. Only the CDR3 part of the read is kept: 45 bases, read in frame from the first base. Here V drops 3 bases and J drops 4 bases, and the junction holds 4 bases not matched to any gene. Via the germline V gene, CDR1 is KGHSH and CDR2 LQKENI. The sample's time point label, decoded: about 28 days (+/-7) after the second vaccine dose. AZD1222 recipients whose second dose came at about 4 weeks and those whose second dose came at about 12 weeks were combined into one group, since spike-specific TCR depth and breadth did not differ between the two schedules. Samples from vaccinated people were obtained from the UK trials COV001 and COV002, which included a single-blind randomized controlled phase 2/3 trial of AZD1222 (ChAdOx1 nCoV-19) in healthy adults. For TCRbeta chain sequencing, PBMC samples were collected from trial participants at day 0 and at day 28 after the second dose.

The CDR3 regions of human TCRbeta chains were subjected to immunosequencing. The published analysis was carried out like this. TCRs in the repertoires were compared against a reference library of SARS-CoV-2-specific TCRs that had been generated with the MIRA antigen-specificity platform. Breadth was defined as the fraction of unique TCRs that were SARS-CoV-2-associated, and depth was defined as the fraction of total T cells that were SARS-CoV-2-associated. Using the MIRA data, each spike-specific TCR was mapped to the spike region that the TCR reacts to and placed in a CD4 or CD8 class. Log10-transformed breadth and depth values were compared by one-way ANOVA with Sidak's multiple comparisons tests. TCRdb's version of the immuneACCESS table is confined to in-frame rearrangements and falls short of the full clone set. An unresolved V gene accounts for under half of the shortfall where checked; the remainder is of unknown origin. Clone size and the V and J calls come from that table; the DNA yielded D and trimming. This sample holds roughly 190,000 clones; approximately 91% were observed only once. Roughly 3.5% of the sample is held by the ten biggest clonotypes.

This specimen consisted of peripheral blood, obtained 28 days after the second AZD1222 dose. This clonotype was obtained from an adult who received the AZD1222 COVID-19 vaccine. Recombination joined TRBV18 with TRBJ1-1; 11 central bases correspond to TRBD1. The DNA is TGTGCCAGCTCACCCATGGGACAGGGGGGCACTGAAGCTTTCTTT. This translates into CASSPMGQGGTEAFF.